What follows are 17 T cell receptor beta chains derived from one specimen sequenced in a study of blood T cell repertoires in COVID-19. The table came from immunoSEQ multiplex PCR; TCRdb's copy has only in-frame clones and leaves some out. Of about 45,000 clones in the sample, about 88% were seen once. The material sequenced was peripheral blood. Receptors originate from a human donor in a cohort sampled during active COVID-19.

The rearrangement joins TRBV11-3 to TRBJ2-3, with 7 bases that match TRBD2. Germline CDR1 SGHNT, CDR2 YENEEA. The V segment lost 1 base and the J segment 1 base; nucleotides outside the gene matches: 2. The CDR3 length is 15 residues. This CDR3 reads CASSLGTSGTDTQYF. In nucleotides, the CDR3 is TGTGCCAGCAGCTTAGGTACTAGCGGCACAGATACGCAGTATTTT.

This rearrangement joins TRBV9 to TRBJ2-2; D not resolved. Trimming took off 0 bases at V and 5 bases at J, with 14 bases between the two ends. CDR1 and CDR2 from the germline V gene are SGDLS and YYNGEE. The CDR3 is made up of 16 amino acids. The CDR3 DNA sequence: TGTGCCAGCAGCGTAGGGCAATCCGGAGATACCGGGGAGCTGTTTTTT. Translated, it gives CASSVGQSGDTGELFF. Combining the CDR3 with reference TRBV9 and TRBJ2-2 gives the whole variable domain DSGVTQTPKHLITATGQRVTLRCSPRSGDLSVYWYQQSLDQGLQFLIQYYNGEERAKGNILERFSAQQFPDLHSELNLSSLELGDSALYFCASSVGQSGDTGELFFGEGSRLTVL.

The chain employs TRBV27 and TRBJ1-5; D call uncertain. V lost 3 bases to trimming and J lost 0 bases, with 6 bases between them. CDR3 size: 14 residues. The germline gives CDR1 MNHEY, CDR2 SMNVEV (reference sequence). CDR3 DNA sequence: TGTGCCAGCAGTTTTAGTTATAGCAATCAGCCCCAGCATTTT. Protein: CASSFSYSNQPQHF.

The chain combines TRBV30 with TRBJ1-6; TRBD1 matches at 10 bases. Per the germline V gene, CDR1 is GTSNPN and CDR2 is SVGIG (reference sequence). The trim removed 3 bases at V and 9 bases at J, leaving 14 bases unmatched. The CDR3 runs to 17 residues. The CDR3 DNA sequence: TGTGCCTGGAGCACAAGGACAGGGGGTTCTAAGCTTTCACCCCTCCACTTT. Protein: CAWSTRTGGSKLSPLHF.

This sequence joins TRBV28 and TRBJ1-1, with TRBD1 identical over 9 bases. The V gene end was trimmed by 6 bases and the J gene end by 4 bases; junction bases not matched to a gene: 9. The CDR3 runs 15 residues. Germline loops: CDR1 MDHEN, CDR2 SYDVKM. CDR3 region: CASRRDRAMSTEAFF. CDR3 sequence (DNA): TGTGCCAGCAGACGGGACAGGGCAATGAGCACTGAAGCTTTCTTT.

This chain uses TRBV30 with TRBJ1-5; no reliable D call. The CDR3 has 15 residues. From germline, CDR1 is GTSNPN and CDR2 SVGIG (reference sequence). V was clipped by 4 bases and J by 10 bases, with 23 bases between them. This CDR3 is CAWTPAGEDNRPQHF. The CDR3 bases are TGTGCCTGGACCCCGGCCGGGGAAGACAACCGTCCCCAGCATTTT.

The genes are TRBV5-4 and TRBJ2-3; 10 positions match TRBD2. J gave up 4 bases and V 1 base, and 6 bases lay outside the gene matches. CDR1 and CDR2 (germline): SGHNT, YYREEE (reference sequence). There are 16 residues in the CDR3. This CDR3 is CASSLPPAGGADTQYF. In nucleotides, the CDR3 is TGTGCCAGCAGCTTGCCACCAGCGGGGGGGGCAGATACGCAGTATTTT.

The CDR3 DNA is TGTGCCAGTAGACCGACAGGGATCTATGGCTACACCTTC. Amino acid sequence: CASRPTGIYGYTF. The chain recombines TRBV19 with TRBJ1-2, with 7 bases identical to TRBD1. V was pared by 6 bases and J by 4 bases, with 5 bases of the junction left unmatched. This CDR3 is built from 13 residues. The germline V gene has CDR1 LNHDA and CDR2 SQIVND (reference sequence).

The chain couples TRBV6-5 to TRBJ1-3, with D hard to call. CDR1 and CDR2 from the germline V gene are MNHEY and SVGAGI. V was cut by 7 bases and J by 6 bases, with 13 bases left in between. This CDR3 comprises 13 residues. The CDR3 DNA is TGTGCCAGCACTACGACGAGGGAAAACACCATATATTTT. Its translation is CASTTTRENTIYF.

The V and J genes are TRBV19 and TRBJ2-7; D not resolved. V lost 5 bases and J lost 3, with 11 bases in between. The CDR3 is made up of 13 amino acids. The germline V gene encodes CDR1 LNHDA and CDR2 SQIVND (reference sequence). The chain's CDR3 is CASSSGSRYEQYF. The DNA of the CDR3 is TGTGCCAGTAGTTCCGGGTCCCGCTACGAGCAGTACTTC.

The chain links TRBV7-2 to TRBJ2-1; D is perhaps TRBD1 (5 bases). The germline V gene encodes CDR1 SGHTA and CDR2 FQGNSA. V shed 1 base and J shed 3 bases, with 10 bases lying between them. This CDR3 has 15 residues. In DNA form, the CDR3 reads TGTGCCAGCAGCTTAGGGCAGGGCAGCTACAATGAGCAGTTCTTC. It encodes CASSLGQGSYNEQFF.

The gene calls are TRBV4-1 and TRBJ2-2; 9 positions match TRBD2. The germline gives CDR1 MGHRA, CDR2 YSYEKL. After removal of 11 bases from V and 4 bases from J, the junction contained 2 bases not matched to a gene. The CDR3 has 12 residues. The CDR3 DNA is TGCGCCGGGCGGGGGGGCACCGGGGAGCTGTTTTTT. Protein sequence: CAGRGGTGELFF.

CDR3 protein: CASSLGGQGSTDTQYF. The CDR3 DNA follows: TGCGCCAGCAGCTTGGGGGGACAGGGGAGCACAGATACGCAGTATTTT. V is TRBV5-1 and J is TRBJ2-3, with 10 bases that match TRBD1. Germline CDR1 and CDR2: SGHRS and YFSETQ. V shed 0 bases and J 0 bases; nucleotides not matched to a gene: 1. The CDR3 spans 16 residues.

The chain couples TRBV2 to TRBJ1-5; a possible D gene is TRBD1 (5 bases). Trimming pared 2 bases from V and 9 bases from J, leaving 11 bases between. Germline lookup yields CDR1 SNHLY and CDR2 FYNNEI. This CDR3 is 13 amino acids long. In nucleotides, the CDR3 is TGTGCCAGCAGTGAACGGCAGGGTGGGCCCCAGCATTTT. Protein sequence: CASSERQGGPQHF.

This rearrangement joins TRBV10-3 to TRBJ1-3; D gene unclear. The CDR3 consists of 18 residues. Per the germline V gene, CDR1 is ENHRY and CDR2 is SYGVKD. V gave up 7 bases and J gave up 0 bases, with 22 bases separating them. This CDR3 reads CAITPGGQGANSGNTIYF. CDR3 coding DNA: TGTGCCATCACCCCCGGAGGGCAAGGAGCCAACTCTGGAAACACCATATATTTT.

The rearrangement links TRBV2 to TRBJ1-1; D perhaps matches TRBD1 (5 bases). Germline CDR1 is SNHLY and CDR2 is FYNNEI. This CDR3 comprises 14 residues. Trimming took off 5 bases at V and 4 bases at J, with 14 bases between the two ends. Here the CDR3 DNA reads TGTGCCAGCAGTTTAACGACAGCGACCACTGAAGCTTTCTTT. Protein sequence: CASSLTTATTEAFF.

V is TRBV10-1 and J is TRBJ2-3; possible D gene TRBD1, 6 bases. The CDR3 runs to 15 residues. Germline V gene sequence: CDR1 WNHNN, CDR2 SYGVQD (reference sequence). Trimming cost V 4 bases and J 2 bases, with 13 bases left between them. The CDR3 DNA reads as TGCGCCAGCAGTGGGGGGCGCGGTAACACAGATACGCAGTATTTT. Residues: CASSGGRGNTDTQYF.